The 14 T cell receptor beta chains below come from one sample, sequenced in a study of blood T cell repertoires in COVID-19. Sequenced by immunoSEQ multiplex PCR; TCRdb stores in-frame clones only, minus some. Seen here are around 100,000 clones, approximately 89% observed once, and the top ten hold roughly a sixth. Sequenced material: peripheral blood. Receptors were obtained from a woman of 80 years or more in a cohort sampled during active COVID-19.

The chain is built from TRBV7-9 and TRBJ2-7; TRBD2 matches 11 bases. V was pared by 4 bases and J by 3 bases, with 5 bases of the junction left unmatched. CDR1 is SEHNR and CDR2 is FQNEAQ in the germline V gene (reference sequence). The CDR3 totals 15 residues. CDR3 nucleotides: TGTGCCAGCAGCTCCACTAGCGGGAGTTTCTACGAGCAGTACTTC. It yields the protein CASSSTSGSFYEQYF.

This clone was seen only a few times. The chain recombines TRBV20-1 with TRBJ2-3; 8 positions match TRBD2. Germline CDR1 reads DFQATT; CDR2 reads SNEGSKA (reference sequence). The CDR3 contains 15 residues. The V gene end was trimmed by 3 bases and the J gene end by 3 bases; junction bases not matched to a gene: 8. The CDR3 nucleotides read TGCAGTGCTAGTCGGGGGGGCGTGGGTACAGATACGCAGTATTTT. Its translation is CSASRGGVGTDTQYF.

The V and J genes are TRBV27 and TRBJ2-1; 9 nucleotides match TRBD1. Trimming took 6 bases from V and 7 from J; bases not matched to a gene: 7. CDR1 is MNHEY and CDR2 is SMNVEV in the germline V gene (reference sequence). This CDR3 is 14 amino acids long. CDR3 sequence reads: CASSSGTGSNEQFF. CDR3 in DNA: TGTGCCAGCAGCAGCGGGACAGGGAGTAATGAGCAGTTCTTC.

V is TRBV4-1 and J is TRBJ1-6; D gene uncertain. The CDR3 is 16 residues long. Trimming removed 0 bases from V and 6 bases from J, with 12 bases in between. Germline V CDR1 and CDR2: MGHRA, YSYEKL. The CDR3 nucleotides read TGCGCCAGCAGCCAAGATCCCGCGGCCCCTAATTCACCCCTCCACTTT. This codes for CASSQDPAAPNSPLHF.

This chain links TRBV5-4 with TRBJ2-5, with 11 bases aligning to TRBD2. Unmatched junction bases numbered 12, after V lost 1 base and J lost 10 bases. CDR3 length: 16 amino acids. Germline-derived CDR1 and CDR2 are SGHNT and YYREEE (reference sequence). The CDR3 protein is CASSLPSGGPPQDQYF. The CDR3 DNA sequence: TGTGCCAGCAGCTTGCCTAGCGGGGGGCCCCCGCAGGACCAGTACTTC.

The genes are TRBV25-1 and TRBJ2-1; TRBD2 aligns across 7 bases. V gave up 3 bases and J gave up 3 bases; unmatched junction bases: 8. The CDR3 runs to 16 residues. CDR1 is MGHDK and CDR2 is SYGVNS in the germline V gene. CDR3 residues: CASSDSSAGFYNEQFF. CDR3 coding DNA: TGTGCCAGCAGTGACTCTTCAGCGGGATTCTACAATGAGCAGTTCTTC.

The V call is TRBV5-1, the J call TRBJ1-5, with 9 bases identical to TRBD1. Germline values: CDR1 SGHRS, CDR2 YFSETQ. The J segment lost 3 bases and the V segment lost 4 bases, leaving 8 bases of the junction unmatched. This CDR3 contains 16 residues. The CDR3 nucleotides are TGCGCCAGCAGCCTAGGGACAGGGAGCCCCAATCAGCCCCAGCATTTT. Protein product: CASSLGTGSPNQPQHF.

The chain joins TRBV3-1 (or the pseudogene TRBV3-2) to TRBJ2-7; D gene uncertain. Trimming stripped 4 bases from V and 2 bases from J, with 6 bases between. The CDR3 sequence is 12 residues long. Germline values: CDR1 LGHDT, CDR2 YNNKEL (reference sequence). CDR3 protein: CASSPSPYEQYF. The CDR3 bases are TGTGCCAGCAGCCCTTCCCCCTACGAGCAGTACTTC.

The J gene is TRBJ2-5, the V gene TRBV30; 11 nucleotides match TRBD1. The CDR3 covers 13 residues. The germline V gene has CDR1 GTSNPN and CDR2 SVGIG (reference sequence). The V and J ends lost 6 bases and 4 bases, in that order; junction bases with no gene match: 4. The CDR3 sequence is CACGQGALETQYF. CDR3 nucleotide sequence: TGTGCCTGCGGACAGGGGGCATTAGAGACCCAGTACTTC.

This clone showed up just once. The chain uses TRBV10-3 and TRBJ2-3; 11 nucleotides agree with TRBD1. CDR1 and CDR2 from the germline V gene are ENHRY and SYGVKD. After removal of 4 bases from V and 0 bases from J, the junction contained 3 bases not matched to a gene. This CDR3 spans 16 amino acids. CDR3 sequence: CAISGGQGGSTDTQYF. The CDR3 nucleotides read TGTGCCATCAGTGGGGGACAGGGGGGTAGCACAGATACGCAGTATTTT.

The chain's CDR3 is CASSWDTSSGNTIYF. CDR3 DNA sequence: TGTGCCAGCAGCTGGGACACATCCTCTGGAAACACCATATATTTT. V usage is TRBV7-9 and J usage is TRBJ1-3; perhaps TRBD1 as D (6 bases). V was trimmed by 4 bases and J by 0 bases, leaving 10 bases between them. CDR1 is SEHNR and CDR2 is FQNEAQ in the germline V gene (reference sequence). The CDR3 covers 15 residues.

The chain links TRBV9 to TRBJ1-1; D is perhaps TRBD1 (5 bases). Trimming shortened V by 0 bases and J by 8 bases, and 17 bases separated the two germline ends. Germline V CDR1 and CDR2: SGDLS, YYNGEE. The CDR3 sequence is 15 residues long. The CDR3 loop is CASSVDPGGGREAFF. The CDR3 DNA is TGTGCCAGCAGCGTAGACCCGGGGGGTGGGAGGGAAGCTTTCTTT.

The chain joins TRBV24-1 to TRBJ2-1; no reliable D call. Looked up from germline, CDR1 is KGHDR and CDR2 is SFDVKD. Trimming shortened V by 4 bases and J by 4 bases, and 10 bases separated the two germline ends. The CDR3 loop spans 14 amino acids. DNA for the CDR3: TGTGCCACCAGTGAGAGCCCAGGTTACAATGAGCAGTTCTTC. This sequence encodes CATSESPGYNEQFF.

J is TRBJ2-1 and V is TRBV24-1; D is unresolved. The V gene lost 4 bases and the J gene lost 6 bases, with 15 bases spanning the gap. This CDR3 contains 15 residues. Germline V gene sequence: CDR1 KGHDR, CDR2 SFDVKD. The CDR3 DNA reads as TGTGCCACCAGTGACCCCTTGACTCCGTCCAATGAGCAGTTCTTC. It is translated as CATSDPLTPSNEQFF.